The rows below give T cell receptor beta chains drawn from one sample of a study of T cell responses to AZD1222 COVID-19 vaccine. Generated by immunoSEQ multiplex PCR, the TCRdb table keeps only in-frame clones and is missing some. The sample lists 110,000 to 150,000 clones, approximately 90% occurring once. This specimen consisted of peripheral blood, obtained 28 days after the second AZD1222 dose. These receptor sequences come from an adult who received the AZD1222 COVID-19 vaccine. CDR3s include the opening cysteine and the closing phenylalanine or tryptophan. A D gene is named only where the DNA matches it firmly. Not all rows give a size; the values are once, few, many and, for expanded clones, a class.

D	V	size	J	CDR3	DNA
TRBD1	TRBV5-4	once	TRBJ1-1	CASSFTGTVTEAFF	TGTGCCAGCAGCTTTACCGGGACAGTAACAGAAGCTTTCTTT
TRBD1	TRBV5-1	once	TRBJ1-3	CASSPGTGLPGNTIYF	TGCGCCAGCAGCCCGGGGACAGGGTTGCCTGGAAACACCATATATTTT
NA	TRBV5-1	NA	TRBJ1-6	CASSPRGGGSSYNSPLHF	TGCGCCAGCAGCCCCCGGGGAGGAGGTAGCTCCTATAATTCACCCCTCCACTTT
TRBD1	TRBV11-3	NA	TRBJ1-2	CASSSYRGLSPYGYTF	TGTGCCAGCAGCTCCTACAGGGGGCTTTCTCCATATGGCTACACCTTC
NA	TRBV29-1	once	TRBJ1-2	CSVETAYGYTF	TGCAGCGTTGAAACGGCTTATGGCTACACCTTC
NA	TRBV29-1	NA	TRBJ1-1	CSVGFGGENTEAFF	TGCAGCGTTGGCTTCGGGGGTGAGAACACTGAAGCTTTCTTT
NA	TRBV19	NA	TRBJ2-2	CASSIGDVNTGELFF	TGTGCCAGTAGTATAGGGGACGTGAACACCGGGGAGCTGTTTTTT
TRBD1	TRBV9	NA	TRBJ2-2	CASSVGGTGNTGELFF	TGTGCCAGCAGCGTAGGGGGGACAGGGAACACCGGGGAGCTGTTTTTT
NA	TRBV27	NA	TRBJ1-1	CASSLDRLVNTEAFF	TGTGCCAGCAGTTTAGACAGACTCGTGAACACTGAAGCTTTCTTT
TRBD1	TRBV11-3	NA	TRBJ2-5	CASSLVSGQGQETQYF	TGTGCCAGCAGCTTAGTCTCGGGACAGGGCCAAGAGACCCAGTACTTC
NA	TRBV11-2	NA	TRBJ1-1	CASSLLDTTEAFF	TGTGCCAGCAGCCTACTCGACACAACTGAAGCTTTCTTT
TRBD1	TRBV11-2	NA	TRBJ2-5	CASSLRGLAGGVETQYF	TGTGCCAGCAGCTTAAGGGGGCTAGCTGGTGGTGTAGAGACCCAGTACTTC
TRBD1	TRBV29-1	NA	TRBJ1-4	CSVNRGVDEKLFF	TGCAGCGTGAACAGGGGGGTGGATGAAAAACTGTTTTTT
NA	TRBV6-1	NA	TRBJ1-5	CASSEADLRPQHF	TGTGCCAGCAGTGAAGCAGACCTTAGGCCCCAGCATTTT
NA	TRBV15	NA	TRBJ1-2	CATSREAGNYGYTF	TGTGCCACCAGCAGAGAGGCAGGAAACTATGGCTACACCTTC
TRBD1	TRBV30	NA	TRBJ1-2	CAWSPINDRGNYGYTF	TGTGCCTGGAGTCCAATAAACGACAGGGGAAACTATGGCTACACCTTC
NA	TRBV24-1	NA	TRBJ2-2	CATSDPVDITGELFF	TGTGCCACCAGTGATCCCGTTGACATCACCGGGGAGCTGTTTTTT
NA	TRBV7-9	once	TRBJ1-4	CASSLADLVGGRGEKLFF	TGTGCCAGCAGCTTAGCCGACTTGGTGGGGGGAAGGGGTGAAAAACTGTTTTTT
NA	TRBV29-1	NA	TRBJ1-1	CSVEGKGNTEAFF	TGCAGCGTTGAAGGCAAGGGTAACACTGAAGCTTTCTTT
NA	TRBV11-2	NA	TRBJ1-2	CASSLAWGRGDGYTF	TGTGCCAGCAGCTTAGCGTGGGGACGGGGGGACGGCTACACCTTC
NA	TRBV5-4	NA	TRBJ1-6	CASSPAQVRGNSPLHF	TGTGCCAGCAGCCCCGCCCAAGTGAGGGGTAATTCACCCCTCCACTTT
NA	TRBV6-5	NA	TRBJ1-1	CASSYSRQEAFF	TGTGCCAGCAGTTACTCGAGGCAGGAGGCTTTCTTT